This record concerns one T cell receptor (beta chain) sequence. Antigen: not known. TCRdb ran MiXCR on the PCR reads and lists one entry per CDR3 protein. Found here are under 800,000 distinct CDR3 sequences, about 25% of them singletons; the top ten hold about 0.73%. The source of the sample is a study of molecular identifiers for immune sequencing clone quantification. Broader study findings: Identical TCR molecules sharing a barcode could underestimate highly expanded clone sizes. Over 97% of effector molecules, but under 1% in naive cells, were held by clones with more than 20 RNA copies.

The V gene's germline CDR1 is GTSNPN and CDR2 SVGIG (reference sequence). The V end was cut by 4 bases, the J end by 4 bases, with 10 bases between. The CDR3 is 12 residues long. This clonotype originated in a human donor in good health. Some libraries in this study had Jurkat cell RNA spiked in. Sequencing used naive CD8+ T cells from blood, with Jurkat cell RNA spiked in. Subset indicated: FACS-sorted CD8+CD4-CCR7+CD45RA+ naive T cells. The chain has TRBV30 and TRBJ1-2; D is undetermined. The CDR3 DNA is TGTGCCTGGAAATTTCTTACCTATGGCTACACCTTC. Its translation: CAWKFLTYGYTF. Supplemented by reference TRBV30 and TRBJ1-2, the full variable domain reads SQTIHQWPATLVQPVGSPLSLECTVEGTSNPNLYWYRQAAGRGLQLLFYSVGIGQISSEVPQNLSASRPQDRQFILSSKKLLLSDSGFYLCAWKFLTYGYTFGSGTRLTVV.